This note documents a single T cell receptor beta chain sequence. Its specificity is not known. PCR employed 60 Vbeta and 13 Jbeta primers. The data were produced by immunoSEQ multiplex PCR, yet TCRdb's version contains in-frame clones alone and is incomplete. The table has about 82,000 clones, approximately 74% seen once. J was trimmed by 5 bases and V by 6 bases; bases with no gene match: 2. There are 13 residues in the CDR3. CDR1 and CDR2 from the germline V gene are SQVTM and ANQGSEA. These data belong to a study of cytomegalovirus exposure and HLA in healthy donors. Study-level results: Roughly even sequencing depth across donors was the assumption behind the presence/absence analyses. The classifier reportedly diagnosed cytomegalovirus status with high sensitivity and specificity. Sequencing likely produced, as an artifact, a cluster of highly shared sequence variants. Later findings reportedly placed an Asian-associated ancestry cluster below the roughly 670-donor mean for N-insertions.

The chain employs TRBV29-1 and TRBJ2-2; 11 bases fit TRBD2. This receptor was obtained from a woman aged 45-59 years in good health and CMV-seropositive. The sample comprised PBMCs. The CDR3 nucleotides read TGCAGCGTGCGGACTAGCGGGACCGGGGAGCTGTTTTTT. It yields the protein CSVRTSGTGELFF.